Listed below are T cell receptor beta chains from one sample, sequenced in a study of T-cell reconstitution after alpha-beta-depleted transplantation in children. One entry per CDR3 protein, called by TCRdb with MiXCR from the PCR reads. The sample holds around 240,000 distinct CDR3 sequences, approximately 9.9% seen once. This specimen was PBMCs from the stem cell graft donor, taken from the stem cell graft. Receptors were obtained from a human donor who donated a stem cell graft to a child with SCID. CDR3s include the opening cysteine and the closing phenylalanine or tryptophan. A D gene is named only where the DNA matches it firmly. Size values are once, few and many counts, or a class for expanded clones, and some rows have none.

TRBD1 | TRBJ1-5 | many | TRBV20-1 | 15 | CSATPSGTGNQPQHF | TGCAGTGCAACCCCCTCGGGGACAGGGAATCAGCCCCAGCATTTT
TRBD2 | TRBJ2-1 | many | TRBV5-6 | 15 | CASSWGGSSYNEQFF | TGTGCCAGCAGCTGGGGGGGGAGCTCCTACAATGAGCAGTTCTTC
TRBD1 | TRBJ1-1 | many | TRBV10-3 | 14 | CAISRTGNRPEAFF | TGTGCCATCAGCCGGACAGGTAACCGTCCTGAAGCTTTCTTT
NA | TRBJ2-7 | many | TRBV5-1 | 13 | CASSLTVPYEQYF | TGCGCCAGCAGCTTGACAGTCCCCTACGAGCAGTACTTC
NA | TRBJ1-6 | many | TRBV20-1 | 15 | CSARDLSTEAAPLHF | TGCAGTGCTAGAGACCTTTCAACTGAGGCGGCACCCCTCCACTTT
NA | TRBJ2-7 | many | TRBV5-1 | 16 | CASSLRRGRGDYEQYF | TGCGCCAGCAGCTTACGCCGTGGCAGGGGGGACTACGAGCAGTACTTC
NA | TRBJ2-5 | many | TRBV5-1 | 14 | CASADNRDGETQYF | TGCGCCAGCGCCGACAACAGGGACGGGGAGACCCAGTACTTC
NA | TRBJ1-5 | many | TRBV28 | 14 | CASNPRTAFQPQHF | TGTGCCAGCAATCCCCGGACAGCCTTTCAGCCCCAGCATTTT
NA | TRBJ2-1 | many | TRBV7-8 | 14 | CASRPKSSYNEQFF | TGTGCCAGCAGACCGAAGAGCTCCTACAATGAGCAGTTCTTC
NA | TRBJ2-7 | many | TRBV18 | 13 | CASSPGASYEQYF | TGTGCCAGCAGTCCCGGGGCCAGTTACGAGCAGTACTTC
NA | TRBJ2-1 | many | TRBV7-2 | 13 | CASSLERWWEVVF | TGTGCCAGCAGCTTAGAAAGATGGTGGGAGGTGGTCTTC
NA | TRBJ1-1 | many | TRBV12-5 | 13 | CASGPTRRGEAFF | TGTGCTAGTGGCCCCACGCGGAGAGGGGAAGCTTTCTTT
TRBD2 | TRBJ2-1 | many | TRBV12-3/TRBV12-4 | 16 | CASSHRVAGEPDEQFF | TGTGCCAGCAGTCACCGCGTAGCGGGGGAACCTGATGAGCAGTTCTTC
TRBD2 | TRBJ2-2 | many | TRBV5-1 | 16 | CASSLQAGGPTGELFF | TGCGCCAGCAGCTTGCAAGCGGGGGGGCCCACCGGGGAGCTGTTTTTT
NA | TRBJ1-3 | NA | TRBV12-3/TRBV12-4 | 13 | CASKRFSGNTIYF | TGTGCCAGCAAGCGGTTTTCTGGAAACACCATATATTTT
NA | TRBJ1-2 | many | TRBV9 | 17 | CASSPHRFPTQTYGYTF | TGTGCCAGCAGCCCCCACAGGTTCCCCACACAGACCTATGGCTACACCTTC
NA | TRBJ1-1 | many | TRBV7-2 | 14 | CASSLVGVNTEAFF | TGTGCCAGCAGCTTAGTAGGCGTGAACACTGAAGCTTTCTTT
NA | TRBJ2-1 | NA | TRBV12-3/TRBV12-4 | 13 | CASRRGQYNEQFF | TGTGCCAGCAGACGCGGACAGTACAATGAGCAGTTCTTC
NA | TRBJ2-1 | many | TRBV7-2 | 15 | CASSPTGLAYNEQFF | TGTGCCAGCAGCCCCACAGGGTTGGCTTACAATGAGCAGTTCTTC
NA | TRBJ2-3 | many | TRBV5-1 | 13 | CASGFRITDTQYF | TGCGCCAGCGGATTTAGGATCACAGATACGCAGTATTTT
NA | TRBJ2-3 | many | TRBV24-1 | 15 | CATSDPTWDGDTQYF | TGTGCCACCAGTGATCCGACTTGGGACGGAGATACGCAGTATTTT
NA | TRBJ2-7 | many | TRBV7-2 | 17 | CASSLGRPSDYMYEQYF | TGTGCCAGCAGCTTAGGTCGTCCCTCGGACTACATGTACGAGCAGTACTTC
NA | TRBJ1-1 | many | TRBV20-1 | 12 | CSNSRGTTEAFF | TGCAGCAACAGTCGTGGGACCACTGAAGCTTTCTTT
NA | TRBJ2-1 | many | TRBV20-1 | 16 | CSARGREGSSYNEQFF | TGCAGTGCTAGAGGTCGTGAGGGGAGCTCCTACAATGAGCAGTTCTTC
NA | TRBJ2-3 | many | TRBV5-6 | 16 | CASSLAHRSLTDTQYF | TGTGCCAGCAGCTTGGCCCACAGGAGCCTCACAGATACGCAGTATTTT
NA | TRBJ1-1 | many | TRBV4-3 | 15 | CASSQDFTDTPEAFF | TGCGCCAGCAGCCAAGATTTTACGGACACCCCTGAAGCTTTCTTT
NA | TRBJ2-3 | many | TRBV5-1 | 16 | CASSAGQPLSTDTQYF | TGCGCCAGCAGCGCGGGACAGCCGCTTAGCACAGATACGCAGTATTTT
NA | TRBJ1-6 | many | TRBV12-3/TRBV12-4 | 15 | CASSLISPARFTLHF | TGTGCCAGCAGTTTAATTAGCCCCGCCCGTTTTACCCTCCACTTT
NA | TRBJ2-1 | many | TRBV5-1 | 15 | CASSLLTGGDNEQFF | TGCGCCAGCAGCTTGCTGACAGGAGGGGACAATGAGCAGTTCTTC
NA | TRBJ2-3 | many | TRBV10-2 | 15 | CATRGADRSTDTQYF | TGCGCCACTAGGGGGGCGGATCGTAGCACAGATACGCAGTATTTT
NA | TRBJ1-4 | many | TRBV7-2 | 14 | CASSLAFAGEKLFF | TGTGCCAGCAGCTTGGCCTTTGCCGGGGAAAAACTGTTTTTT
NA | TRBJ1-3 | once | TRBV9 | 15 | CASSVDVSIGNTIYF | TGTGCCAGCAGCGTAGACGTCAGCATTGGAAACACCATATATTTT
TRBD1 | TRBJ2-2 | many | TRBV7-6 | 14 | CASHRTGDTGELFF | TGTGCCAGCCACCGGACAGGGGACACCGGGGAGCTGTTTTTT
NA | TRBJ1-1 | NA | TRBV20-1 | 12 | CSASLQVRVLFF | TGCAGTGCTAGTTTACAGGTCCGAGTCTTGTTCTTT
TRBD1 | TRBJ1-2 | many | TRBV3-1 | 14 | CASSPATGAGGYTF | TGTGCCAGCAGCCCCGCAACAGGGGCGGGTGGCTACACCTTC
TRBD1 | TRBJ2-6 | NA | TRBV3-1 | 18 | CASSPGTGFNLGTNVLTF | TGTGCCAGCAGCCCCGGGACAGGGTTCAATCTGGGGACCAACGTCCTGACTTTC
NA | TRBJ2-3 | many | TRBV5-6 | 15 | CASSPGGRGADTQYF | TGTGCCAGCAGCCCAGGTGGACGAGGGGCGGATACGCAGTATTTT
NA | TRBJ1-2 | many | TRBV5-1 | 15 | CASSLMAGPNYGYTF | TGCGCCAGCAGCTTGATGGCGGGACCTAACTATGGCTACACCTTC
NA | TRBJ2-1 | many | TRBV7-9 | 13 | CASSSWVNNEQFF | TGTGCCAGCAGCTCCTGGGTCAACAATGAGCAGTTCTTC
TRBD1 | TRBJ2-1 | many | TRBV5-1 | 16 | CASSLLTGRSYNEQFF | TGCGCCAGCAGCTTGCTGACAGGGAGATCCTACAATGAGCAGTTCTTC